Sequencing of this T cell receptor beta chain was carried out in a study of blood T cell repertoires in COVID-19. The overall study: COVID-19 samples collected from the United States, Italy and Spain covered acute and convalescent phases.

TCRdb's table, derived via immunoSEQ multiplex PCR, lists solely in-frame clones and lacks some. The sample consists of roughly 220,000 clones, around 80% of them appearing once. V lost 0 bases and J lost 4, with 14 bases in between. Germline CDR1 and CDR2: GTSNPN and SVGIG (reference sequence). The CDR3 spans 15 residues. This TCR was recovered from a man aged 25-45 years with active or convalescent COVID-19. The V gene is TRBV30, the J gene TRBJ2-3, with D possibly being TRBD2 (5 bases). The specimen sequenced was peripheral blood. CDR3 nucleotides: TGTGCCTGGAGTGTTGCCCAGAGGGATGCAGATACGCAGTATTTT. It yields the protein CAWSVAQRDADTQYF.